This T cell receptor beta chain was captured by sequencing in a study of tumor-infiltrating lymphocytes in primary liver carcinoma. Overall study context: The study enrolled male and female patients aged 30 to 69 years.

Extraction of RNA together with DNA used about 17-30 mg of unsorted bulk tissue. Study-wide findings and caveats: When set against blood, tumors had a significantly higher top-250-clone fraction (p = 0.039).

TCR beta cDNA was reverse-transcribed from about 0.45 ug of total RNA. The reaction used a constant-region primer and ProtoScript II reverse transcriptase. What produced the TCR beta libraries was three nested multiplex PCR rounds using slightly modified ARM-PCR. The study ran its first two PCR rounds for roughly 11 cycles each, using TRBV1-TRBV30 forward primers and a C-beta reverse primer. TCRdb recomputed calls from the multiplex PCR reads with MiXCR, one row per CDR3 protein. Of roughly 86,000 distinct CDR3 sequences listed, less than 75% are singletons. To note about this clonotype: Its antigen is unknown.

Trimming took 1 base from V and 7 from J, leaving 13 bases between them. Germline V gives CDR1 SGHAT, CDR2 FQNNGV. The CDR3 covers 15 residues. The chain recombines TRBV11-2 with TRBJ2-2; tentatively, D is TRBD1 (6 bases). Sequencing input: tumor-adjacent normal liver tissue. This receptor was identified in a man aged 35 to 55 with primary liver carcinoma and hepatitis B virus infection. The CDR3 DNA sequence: TGTGCCAGCAGCTTAGGCAGGGCGGACAGCGGGGAGCTGTTTTTT. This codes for CASSLGRADSGELFF.